Following are 25 T cell receptor beta chains from one sample sequenced in a study of spatial heterogeneity in lung cancer. Time point reported: blood at routine non-recurrence follow-up after resection. TCRs were sequenced from unsorted whole RNA of tumor, nontumor lung or PBMC. MiXCR was run by TCRdb on the 5' RACE reads, yielding one entry per CDR3 protein. This sample carries some 110,000 distinct CDR3 sequences, 12% of them seen once, and the ten largest clones take about 15%. Sequences were derived from PBMCs, sampled at follow-up. These receptors originate from a male donor with early-stage non-small cell lung cancer.

The rearrangement links TRBV2 to TRBJ2-3, with TRBD1 as a possible D gene (6 bases). Trimming took off 2 bases at V and 4 bases at J, with 16 bases between the two ends. The CDR3 covers 16 residues. Germline assignment: CDR1 SNHLY and CDR2 FYNNEI. The CDR3, as DNA: TGTGCCAGCAGTGAAAAGGGTAGGGGGTTAGCAGATACGCAGTATTTT. Protein sequence: CASSEKGRGLADTQYF.

The chain employs TRBV12-2 and TRBJ2-7; TRBD1 is taken as the D call from the table, unchecked against the DNA. TRBV12-2 is listed as a pseudogene. The CDR3 totals 14 residues. CDR3 protein: CASRFGTPSYEQYF. CDR3 in DNA: TGTGCAAGTCGCTTCGGGACCCCGTCCTACGAGCAGTACTTC.

This clonotype was observed at least ten times. The rearrangement joins TRBV28 to TRBJ2-5, with a tentative D call TRBD2 (6 bases). The CDR3 covers 14 residues. Germline CDR1 and CDR2: MDHEN and SYDVKM. V dropped 5 bases and J dropped 2 bases, with 12 bases sitting between them. This CDR3 reads CASSPPSVQETQYF. DNA for the CDR3: TGTGCCAGCAGTCCGCCTAGCGTTCAAGAGACCCAGTACTTC.

This clonotype occurred many times. V usage is TRBV12-3 or TRBV12-4 and J usage is TRBJ2-2; 7 bases are a match to TRBD1. V lost 2 bases to trimming and J lost 6 bases; unmatched junction nucleotides: 6. The CDR3 is made up of 15 amino acids. The CDR3 loop reads CASSLRSQGAGELFF. DNA of the CDR3: TGTGCCAGCAGTTTACGCAGTCAGGGGGCCGGGGAGCTGTTTTTT.

This clonotype was counted ten times or more. The rearrangement links TRBV12-3 or TRBV12-4 to TRBJ1-1; no firm D call. The CDR3 is 14 amino acids. Trimming removed 1 base from V and 3 bases from J, with 9 bases in between. The CDR3 is CASSLGRRDTEAFF. CDR3 in DNA: TGTGCCAGCAGTTTAGGCAGGCGGGACACTGAAGCTTTCTTT.

V and J are TRBV12-3 or TRBV12-4 and TRBJ1-4; 9 bases are a match to TRBD1. Trimming took 5 bases from V and 8 from J; bases not matched to a gene: 6. The CDR3 has 14 residues. CDR3 region: CASSPTGGREKLFF. In DNA, the CDR3 is TGTGCCAGCAGTCCGACAGGGGGGAGAGAAAAACTGTTTTTT.

V gene TRBV2 combines with J gene TRBJ2-1; D unresolved. The CDR3 totals 13 residues. V lost 6 bases, J lost 0 bases, and 6 bases lay in between. Germline values: CDR1 SNHLY, CDR2 FYNNEI. The CDR3 reads CASRESSYNEQFF. CDR3 nucleotide sequence: TGTGCCAGCAGAGAAAGCTCCTACAATGAGCAGTTCTTC.

This clonotype showed up just a few times. This rearrangement joins TRBV6-5 to TRBJ2-7, with 9 positions matching TRBD1. Per germline, CDR1 MNHEY and CDR2 SVGAGI. V dropped 0 bases and J dropped 3; count of bases not matched to a gene: 3. This CDR3 spans 15 amino acids. The CDR3 loop reads CASSYSDRGHYEQYF. The CDR3 bases are TGTGCCAGCAGTTACTCGGACAGGGGTCACTACGAGCAGTACTTC.

The gene calls are TRBV7-2 and TRBJ1-2; a weak D match, TRBD1 (5 bases). V gave up 3 bases and J gave up 4 bases, with 12 bases separating them. This CDR3 is 14 amino acids long. Germline loops: CDR1 SGHTA, CDR2 FQGNSA. In DNA, the CDR3 is TGTGCCAGCAGCTTGGGACCCCTAAGCTATGGCTACACCTTC. Protein product: CASSLGPLSYGYTF.

This clonotype showed up many times. This chain connects TRBV10-3 to TRBJ1-5; maybe TRBD1 (5 bases). The length of the CDR3 is 16 residues. The V gene lost 5 bases and the J gene lost 4 bases, with 18 bases spanning the gap. The germline V gene encodes CDR1 ENHRY and CDR2 SYGVKD. The CDR3: CAISSDPGRPNQPQHF. In DNA, the CDR3 is TGTGCCATCAGTTCTGACCCGGGACGGCCTAATCAGCCCCAGCATTTT.

This clonotype was counted at least ten times. The V gene is TRBV5-1, the J gene TRBJ1-1; no reliable D call. The CDR3 has 13 amino acids. Trimming stripped 0 bases from V and 3 bases from J, with 6 bases between. The germline CDR1 and CDR2 sequences are SGHRS and YFSETQ. This CDR3 is CASSLEADTEAFF. The CDR3, as DNA: TGCGCCAGCAGCTTGGAGGCAGACACTGAAGCTTTCTTT. Using reference TRBV5-1 and TRBJ1-1 for the parts outside the CDR3, the full variable domain is KAGVTQTPRYLIKTRGQQVTLSCSPISGHRSVSWYQQTPGQGLQFLFEYFSETQRNKGNFPGRFSGRQFSNSRSEMNVSTLELGDSALYLCASSLEADTEAFFGQGTRLTVV.

This clonotype was seen only a few times. This rearrangement joins TRBV19 to TRBJ2-2, with 10 bases lining up with TRBD2. The V gene end was trimmed by 3 bases and the J gene end by 0 bases; junction bases not matched to a gene: 1. Germline loops: CDR1 LNHDA, CDR2 SQIVND (reference sequence). The CDR3 contains 16 residues. CDR3 amino acids: CASSILAGANTGELFF. Written as DNA, the CDR3 is TGTGCCAGTAGTATTCTAGCGGGGGCGAACACCGGGGAGCTGTTTTTT.

The chain has TRBV29-1 and TRBJ2-1; D ambiguous. The CDR3 runs 12 residues. V gave up 6 bases and J gave up 1 base, with 7 bases separating them. Germline V gene sequence: CDR1 SQVTM, CDR2 ANQGSEA. CDR3 bases: TGCAGCGTCCACCATTCCTACAATGAGCAGTTCTTC. This codes for CSVHHSYNEQFF.

This clonotype appeared many times. The chain uses TRBV4-1 and TRBJ1-2; D uncertain. V dropped 3 bases and J dropped 4 bases, with 15 bases sitting between them. The length of the CDR3 is 15 residues. CDR1 and CDR2 from the germline V gene are MGHRA and YSYEKL. CDR3: CASSHRAREAYGYTF. The CDR3 DNA reads as TGCGCCAGCAGCCACCGGGCCCGGGAGGCCTATGGCTACACCTTC.

This clonotype was found many times. The J gene is TRBJ2-3, the V gene TRBV11-1; D is undetermined. Germline V gene lookup returns CDR1 SGHAT and CDR2 FQDESV (reference sequence). V shed 4 bases and J shed 5 bases, with 10 bases lying between them. This CDR3 region has 13 residues. The CDR3 DNA is TGTGCCAGCAGCTCTGGACCTCGAGATACGCAGTATTTT. Residues: CASSSGPRDTQYF.

The sample holds many counts of this clonotype. The CDR3 region has the DNA TGTGCCAGCAGCCGTATTGGACAGAGATCGGGCTACACCTTC. Its translation is CASSRIGQRSGYTF. This chain joins TRBV28 and TRBJ1-2; the D gene is possibly TRBD1 (6 bases). Deletions cut 6 bases from V and 8 bases from J, with 19 bases between. CDR1 is MDHEN, CDR2 SYDVKM, per germline. The CDR3 consists of 14 residues.

This clonotype was counted ten times or more. This chain uses TRBV12-3 or TRBV12-4 with TRBJ2-1; D ambiguous. V was pared by 7 bases and J by 4 bases, with 14 bases between. The CDR3 length is 14 residues. The chain's CDR3 is CASITGWEYNEQFF. CDR3 bases: TGTGCCAGCATCACCGGATGGGAATACAATGAGCAGTTCTTC.

This clonotype has more than one count but fewer than ten. The chain uses TRBV12-3 or TRBV12-4 and TRBJ2-7; D is unclear. Trimming cost V 2 bases and J 2 bases, with 7 bases left between them. The CDR3 consists of 13 residues. The chain's CDR3 is CASSLPPAYEQYF. DNA of the CDR3: TGTGCCAGCAGTTTACCCCCAGCCTACGAGCAGTACTTC.

The table lists this clonotype with a few counts. The genes are TRBV20-1 and TRBJ2-3; D is uncertain. This CDR3 has 11 residues. Trimming took 3 bases from V and 5 from J, leaving 6 bases between them. CDR1 is DFQATT and CDR2 is SNEGSKA in the germline V gene (reference sequence). The CDR3 sequence is CSASGRDTQYF. The CDR3 DNA follows: TGCAGTGCTAGTGGACGAGATACGCAGTATTTT.

This clonotype has ten or more counts. The chain employs TRBV11-2 and TRBJ2-3; a possible D gene is TRBD2 (6 bases). The CDR3 has 14 amino acids. Germline V gene data show CDR1 as SGHAT and CDR2 as FQNNGV. The V gene lost 2 bases and the J gene lost 2 bases, with 8 bases spanning the gap. The CDR3 spells CASSLSGDTDTQYF. In nucleotides, the CDR3 is TGTGCCAGCAGCTTATCGGGGGACACAGATACGCAGTATTTT.

This rearrangement joins TRBV7-6 to TRBJ2-3; tentatively, D is TRBD2 (7 bases). Trimming took 5 bases from V and 4 from J, leaving 13 bases between them. The CDR3 has 14 residues. Germline V gene data show CDR1 as SGHVS and CDR2 as FNYEAQ. CDR3 sequence reads: CASSRGGRADTQYF. The CDR3, as DNA: TGTGCCAGCAGCAGGGGGGGGAGGGCAGATACGCAGTATTTT. The complete variable domain, with remaining parts taken from reference TRBV7-6 and TRBJ2-3, reads GAGVSQSPRYKVTKRGQDVALRCDPISGHVSLYWYRQALGQGPEFLTYFNYEAQQDKSGLPNDRFSAERPEGSISTLTIQRTEQRDSAMYRCASSRGGRADTQYFGPGTRLTVL.

There are a few counts of this clonotype. The chain combines TRBV20-1 with TRBJ2-7; D possibly corresponds to TRBD1 (6 bases). The CDR3 is 16 amino acids. The V gene lost 0 bases and the J gene lost 2 bases, with 17 bases spanning the gap. The V gene's germline CDR1 is DFQATT and CDR2 SNEGSKA (reference sequence). The CDR3 is CSARDLYGTNPYEQYF. The CDR3 DNA reads as TGCAGTGCTAGAGATCTCTATGGGACAAACCCCTACGAGCAGTACTTC.

In this sample, this clonotype turned up a few times. V is TRBV5-1 and J is TRBJ1-4; weak D call: TRBD1 (6 bases). The V end lost 1 base, the J end lost 7 bases, and 11 bases lay between the germline ends. Germline V lookup: CDR1 SGHRS, CDR2 YFSETQ. CDR3 length: 14 residues. DNA for the CDR3: TGCGCCAGCAGCTTGTGGGGGCTGGGTGAAAAACTGTTTTTT. Its protein product is CASSLWGLGEKLFF.

CDR3 DNA: TGCGCCAGCAGCCAAGATCTTTCCAAAAGGGGTCAGCCCCAGCATTTT. Its protein is CASSQDLSKRGQPQHF. The V call is TRBV4-1, the J call TRBJ1-5, with TRBD1 as a possible D gene (5 bases). The CDR3 sequence is 16 residues long. Trimming took off 0 bases at V and 6 bases at J, with 15 bases between the two ends. CDR1 and CDR2 from the germline V gene are MGHRA and YSYEKL.

V and J are TRBV4-1 and TRBJ1-3; D unclear. Germline lookup yields CDR1 MGHRA and CDR2 YSYEKL. V lost 0 bases and J lost 3, with 15 bases in between. There are 17 residues in the CDR3. CDR3 residues: CASSQEGTLGYGNTIYF. CDR3 in DNA: TGCGCCAGCAGCCAAGAAGGAACCCTAGGTTATGGAAACACCATATATTTT.